One and the same sample provided the 10 T cell receptor beta chains below, sequenced in a study of cytomegalovirus exposure and HLA in healthy donors. 13 Jbeta primers and 60 Vbeta primers were used for the PCR. Using immunoSEQ multiplex PCR, the repertoire was profiled, and TCRdb retains in-frame clones only, with some absent. The sample's table shows 30,000 to 35,000 clones. What was sequenced was PBMCs. The source of these receptors is a middle-aged woman in good health and CMV-seropositive.

This sequence joins TRBV19 and TRBJ1-5; weak D call: TRBD1 (5 bases). Trimming removed 4 bases at V and 3 bases at J, with 13 bases between. This CDR3 is 15 amino acids long. CDR1 LNHDA and CDR2 SQIVND come from the germline V gene (reference sequence). In DNA form, the CDR3 reads TGTGCCAGTAGTAGGGCGGGGGGTGACAATCAGCCCCAGCATTTT. Translation gives CASSRAGGDNQPQHF.

The V gene is TRBV10-1, the J gene TRBJ2-5; perhaps TRBD2 as D (5 bases). V lost 0 bases to trimming and J lost 5 bases, with 10 bases between them. This CDR3 has 14 amino acids. The germline V gene has CDR1 WNHNN and CDR2 SYGVQD (reference sequence). The CDR3 loop is CASSESVARETQYF. CDR3 DNA sequence: TGCGCCAGCAGTGAGTCGGTAGCGAGGGAGACCCAGTACTTC.

The chain uses TRBV30 and TRBJ2-7; 8 bases line up with TRBD1. Per germline, CDR1 GTSNPN and CDR2 SVGIG (reference sequence). The ends lost 4 bases at V and 6 bases at J; junction bases unmatched: 2. The CDR3 extends over 11 amino acids. The CDR3 reads CAWTTGGEQYF. CDR3 bases: TGTGCCTGGACCACAGGGGGCGAGCAGTACTTC.

This rearrangement joins TRBV5-1 to TRBJ2-7, with TRBD1 identical over 12 bases. V was pared by 4 bases and J by 5 bases, with 4 bases of the junction left unmatched. Germline lookup yields CDR1 SGHRS and CDR2 YFSETQ. The CDR3 runs 14 residues. The CDR3, as DNA: TGCGCCAGCAGCGTCGGGACAGGGGGCCACGAGCAGTACTTC. Translation gives CASSVGTGGHEQYF.

The genes are TRBV7-2 and TRBJ1-5; 7 bases line up with TRBD1. CDR1 is SGHTA, CDR2 FQGNSA, per germline. Losses at the gene ends were 1 base for V and 2 bases for J; bases not matched to a gene: 2. This CDR3 region has 15 residues. CDR3 loop: CASSLVDRGNQPQHF. The CDR3, as DNA: TGTGCCAGCAGCTTAGTTGACAGGGGCAATCAGCCCCAGCATTTT.

This chain links TRBV7-3 with TRBJ1-1; 7 positions agree with TRBD1. Germline assignment: CDR1 SGHTA and CDR2 FQGTGA. CDR3 length: 14 residues. V shed 5 bases, J shed 1 base, and the junction held 4 bases outside the gene matches. The DNA for the CDR3 is TGTGCCAGCAGCCTGACAGGGCGGAACACTGAAGCTTTCTTT. Amino acid sequence: CASSLTGRNTEAFF.

The CDR3 protein is CASSWTASEAFF. CDR3 DNA sequence: TGTGCCAGCAGTTGGACAGCATCTGAAGCTTTCTTT. The chain recombines TRBV28 with TRBJ1-1, with D perhaps TRBD1 (6 bases). The CDR3 is 12 amino acids. Germline lookup yields CDR1 MDHEN and CDR2 SYDVKM. With 4 bases removed from V and 6 bases from J, the gap between germline ends came to 9 bases.

V is TRBV11-3 and J is TRBJ2-1, with D perhaps TRBD2 (5 bases). V was clipped by 3 bases and J by 1 base, with 7 bases between them. The CDR3 contains 14 residues. Germline CDR1 is SGHNT and CDR2 is YENEEA. DNA for the CDR3: TGTGCCAGCAGCTTTGGCGGGTCCTACAATGAGCAGTTCTTC. It yields the protein CASSFGGSYNEQFF.

This chain connects TRBV27 to TRBJ2-7, with TRBD2 identical over 8 bases. Germline V gives CDR1 MNHEY, CDR2 SMNVEV (reference sequence). Trimming took 3 bases from V and 4 from J; bases not matched to a gene: 5. The CDR3 contains 14 residues. CDR3 in amino acids: CASSLTSAAYEQYF. In nucleotides, the CDR3 is TGTGCCAGCAGTTTGACTAGCGCTGCATACGAGCAGTACTTC.

Remarks on this clone: The sample holds other DNA sequences that translate to the same CDR3. The rearrangement uses TRBV6-4 and TRBJ1-1; 8 bases are shared with TRBD1. Germline CDR1 and CDR2: MRHNA and SNTAGT. Trimming took 7 bases from V and 1 from J; bases not matched to a gene: 11. The CDR3 length is 16 residues. CDR3: CASTLGQGGRNTEAFF. The CDR3 region has the DNA TGTGCCAGCACTCTAGGACAGGGAGGTCGGAACACTGAAGCTTTCTTT.